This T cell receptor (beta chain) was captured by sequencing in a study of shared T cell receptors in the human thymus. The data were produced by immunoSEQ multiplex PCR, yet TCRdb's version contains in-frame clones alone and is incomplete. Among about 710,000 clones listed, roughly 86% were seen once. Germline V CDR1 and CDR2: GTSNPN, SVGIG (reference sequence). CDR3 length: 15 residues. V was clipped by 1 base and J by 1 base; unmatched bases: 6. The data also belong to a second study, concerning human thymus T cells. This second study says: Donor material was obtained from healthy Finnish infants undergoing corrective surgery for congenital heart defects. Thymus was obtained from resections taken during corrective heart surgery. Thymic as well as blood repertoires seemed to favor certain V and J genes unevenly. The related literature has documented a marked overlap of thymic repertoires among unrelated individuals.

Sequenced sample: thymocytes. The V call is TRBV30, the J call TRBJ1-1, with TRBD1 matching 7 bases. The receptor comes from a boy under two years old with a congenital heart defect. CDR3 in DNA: TGTGCCTGGAGTGCCGGAGGGACAGAGAACACTGAAGCTTTCTTT. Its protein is CAWSAGGTENTEAFF. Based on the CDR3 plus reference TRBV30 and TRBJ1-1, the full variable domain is SQTIHQWPATLVQPVGSPLSLECTVEGTSNPNLYWYRQAAGRGLQLLFYSVGIGQISSEVPQNLSASRPQDRQFILSSKKLLLSDSGFYLCAWSAGGTENTEAFFGQGTRLTVV.